These T cell receptor beta chains were read from a single sample in a study of T cells in Graves' hyperthyroidism and ophthalmopathy. TCRdb passed the multiplex PCR reads through MiXCR, listing each CDR3 protein once. The data contain over 700,000 distinct CDR3 sequences, approximately 40% of them singletons. Sequencing used blood. Receptors were obtained from a man in his late teens or twenties with Graves' hyperthyroidism. Both conserved end residues are part of each CDR3. Fields, in order: CDR3 length, D gene, J gene, clone size, V gene, CDR3 DNA, CDR3 protein. A D gene is named only where the DNA matches it firmly. Some rows have no size entry. The others give once, few or many, or a class for an expanded clone.

>12|NA|TRBJ2-5|NA|TRBV20-1
TGCAGTGCTAGAGCCACCCCAGAGACCCAGTACTTC
CSARATPETQYF
>12|NA|TRBJ2-7|NA|TRBV29-1
TGCAGCGGGAGTGGGGGTGGCTACGAGCAGTACTTC
CSGSGGGYEQYF
>14|TRBD2|TRBJ2-7|many|TRBV20-1
TGCAGTGCGCAGACTAGCGGGGCATCCTACGAGCAGTACTTC
CSAQTSGASYEQYF
>12|NA|TRBJ1-2|few|TRBV6-5
TGTGCCAGCAGTCGAGGGGATGGTGGCTACACCTTC
CASSRGDGGYTF
>15|NA|TRBJ1-1|NA|TRBV6-5
TGTGCCAGCAGTGCCCTGGGGCGTAGGAACACTGAAGCTTTCTTT
CASSALGRRNTEAFF
>14|NA|TRBJ2-7|few|TRBV7-9
TGTGCCAGCAGCTTCGTTGGGTCCTCCTACGAGCAGTACTTC
CASSFVGSSYEQYF
>13|NA|TRBJ1-1|NA|TRBV10-2
TGCGCCAGCAGTGAGTTTCAAGGGATTGAAGCTTTCTTT
CASSEFQGIEAFF
>13|TRBD1|TRBJ1-2|NA|TRBV19
TGTGCCAGTGCCCAGGAGGGGGCCTATGGCTACACCTTC
CASAQEGAYGYTF
>13|NA|TRBJ2-5|few|TRBV12-3/TRBV12-4
TGTGCCAGCAACCCGTATGGGGGAGAGACCCAGTACTTC
CASNPYGGETQYF
>15|TRBD1|TRBJ1-2|NA|TRBV29-1
TGCAGCAGTTACGTAACCGGGACAGGAACCTATGGCTACACCTTC
CSSYVTGTGTYGYTF
>14|NA|TRBJ2-5|many|TRBV12-3/TRBV12-4
TGTGCCAGCAGTTTAGGGCCTAAGGGAGAGACCCAGTACTTC
CASSLGPKGETQYF
>13|TRBD1|TRBJ1-1|once|TRBV9
TGTGCCAGCAGCGTCAGGACAGGGTTTGAAGCTTTCTTT
CASSVRTGFEAFF
>13|NA|TRBJ2-3|NA|TRBV7-2
TGTGCCAGCAGCCAAGAGGGGATAGATACGCAGTATTTT
CASSQEGIDTQYF
>15|NA|TRBJ1-5|NA|TRBV2
TGTGCCAGGCCCCGGGCAGTCAATAGCAATCAGCCCCAGCATTTT
CARPRAVNSNQPQHF
>13|NA|TRBJ1-1|many|TRBV20-1
TGCAGTGCTAGTACGACAGGAAACACTGAAGCTTTCTTT
CSASTTGNTEAFF
>14|TRBD1|TRBJ1-1|NA|TRBV5-4
TGTGCCAGCAGCGCGGACAGGCCGAACACTGAAGCTTTCTTT
CASSADRPNTEAFF
>13|NA|TRBJ2-5|NA|TRBV29-1
TGCAGCGTTGACTTCGGGGGTATCGAGACCCAGTACTTC
CSVDFGGIETQYF
>14|NA|TRBJ1-1|few|TRBV6-5
TGTGCCAGCAGTAACCGGGACAAGAACACTGAAGCTTTCTTT
CASSNRDKNTEAFF
>12|TRBD1|TRBJ1-6|NA|TRBV7-2
TGTGCCAGCACCAGGGACAGCCTTAGAATCCACTTT
CASTRDSLRIHF
>13|TRBD1|TRBJ1-1|few|TRBV20-1
TGCAGTGCTGTAACAGGGGGCTCGGCTGAAGCTTTCTTT
CSAVTGGSAEAFF
>15|TRBD2|TRBJ2-7|NA|TRBV4-1
TGCGCCAGCAGCCAAGTGCTGGGCGGGGGCTACGAGCAGTACTTC
CASSQVLGGGYEQYF
>14|TRBD1|TRBJ2-2|few|TRBV20-1
TGCAGTGCTAGTTCGACAGGGCCCCCCGGGGAGCTGTTTTTT
CSASSTGPPGELFF
>13|NA|TRBJ1-2|many|TRBV9
TGTGCCAGCAGCGTTGAGGGTGACTATGGCTACACCTTC
CASSVEGDYGYTF
>16|TRBD2|TRBJ2-5|NA|TRBV10-3
TGTGCCATCAGTGAGTCAGGCGGGGGATTTCAAGAGACCCAGTACTTC
CAISESGGGFQETQYF
>14|TRBD2|TRBJ2-7|few|TRBV19
TGTGCCAGTAGGACTAGCGGATTTCCCTACGAGCAGTACTTC
CASRTSGFPYEQYF
>15|NA|TRBJ1-1|many|TRBV29-1
TGCAGCGTTGGCGCCATTGGGACGCTGAACACTGAAGCTTTCTTT
CSVGAIGTLNTEAFF
>13|NA|TRBJ2-7|NA|TRBV19
TGTGCCAGCAGTCCGAGGGGGGCCGGCGAGCAGTACTTC
CASSPRGAGEQYF
>15|TRBD2|TRBJ2-5|few|TRBV7-6
TGTGCCAGCAGCTTAGGGGACTACCTTATGGAGACCCAGTACTTC
CASSLGDYLMETQYF
>12|NA|TRBJ2-7|NA|TRBV7-4
TGTGCCAGCACCCGTCCGGGGAACGAGCAGTACTTC
CASTRPGNEQYF
>15|NA|TRBJ1-2|NA|TRBV2
TGTGCCAGCAGTGAACCCTCCGGGGGCAACTATGGCTACACCTTC
CASSEPSGGNYGYTF
>13|NA|TRBJ1-5|many|TRBV15
TGTGCCACCGGCGAGGGGGTAGGGCAGCCCCAGCATTTT
CATGEGVGQPQHF
>14|NA|TRBJ2-7|NA|TRBV4-2
TGTGCCAGCAGCCAAGACGGGGCACCCTACGAGCAGTACTTC
CASSQDGAPYEQYF
>13|NA|TRBJ1-1|few|TRBV9
TGCGCCAGCAGTCCTGGGGAGTACACTGAAGCTTTCTTT
CASSPGEYTEAFF
>15|TRBD1|TRBJ1-2|NA|TRBV9
TGTGCCAGCAGCGCATCCGGGACAGGGGTATATGGCTACACCTTC
CASSASGTGVYGYTF
>14|NA|TRBJ2-6|few|TRBV19
TGTGCCAGTAGGCTCGCTTCTGGGGCCAACGTCCTGACTTTC
CASRLASGANVLTF
>18|TRBD2|TRBJ2-3|NA|TRBV6-4
TGTGCCAGCAGTGCTCCGGGACTAGCGGGGGGCCGTGAAGATACGCAGTATTTT
CASSAPGLAGGREDTQYF
>15|TRBD2|TRBJ2-7|NA|TRBV7-9
TGTGCCAGCAGCCCTAAACTAGCGGGTTATCTCGAGCAGTACTTC
CASSPKLAGYLEQYF
>12|NA|TRBJ1-5|NA|TRBV29-1
TGCAGCGTTGGGGGGGATGGTCAGCCCCAGCATTTT
CSVGGDGQPQHF
>15|TRBD2|TRBJ2-7|NA|TRBV9
TGTGCCAGCAGCAATGGACTAGCGGGACTCTACGAGCAGTACTTC
CASSNGLAGLYEQYF
>16|NA|TRBJ2-3|NA|TRBV25-1
TGTGCCAGCAGTGGACCTCAGGTTCTTAGCACAGATACGCAGTATTTT
CASSGPQVLSTDTQYF
>15|NA|TRBJ2-2|NA|TRBV2
TGTGCCAGCAGTGACCGGGGACAAAACACCGGGGAGCTGTTTTTT
CASSDRGQNTGELFF